These 20 T cell receptor beta chains share one sample of origin, sequenced in a study of T cells expressing NK-cell markers. TCRdb reprocessed the 5' RACE reads and keeps a single row for each CDR3 protein, giving no DNA. This repertoire includes 500,000 to 700,000 distinct CDR3 sequences. The sequenced sample was blood T cells: a sorted CD56 or NKG2C T cell subset, CD4+ or CD8+ T cells, or bulk PBMC T cells (not recorded which). The receptors stem from a young man in good health.

This sequence joins TRBV5-1 and TRBJ2-3; TCRdb's D call of TRBD1 is untestable without DNA. CDR3 length: 15 amino acids. Germline V gives CDR1 SGHRS, CDR2 YFSETQ. CDR3 protein: CASSLGQGIRDTQYF.

The CDR3 loop is CSARSFRLAGYQETQYF. The chain joins TRBV20-1 to TRBJ2-5; TCRdb outputs TRBD2, but without DNA this stays unchecked. The germline gives CDR1 DFQATT, CDR2 SNEGSKA (reference sequence). CDR3 size: 17 residues.

The chain recombines TRBV28 with TRBJ2-7. Germline CDR1 reads MDHEN; CDR2 reads SYDVKM. This CDR3 has 11 residues. The CDR3 loop reads CASSFGQVQYF.

CDR3 amino acids: CASRDQGRYEQYF. J is TRBJ2-7 and V is TRBV27; TCRdb gives TRBD2 as the D gene, but with no DNA this cannot be confirmed. Germline V CDR1 and CDR2: MNHEY, SMNVEV (reference sequence). The CDR3 is 13 amino acids.

V and J are TRBV20-1 and TRBJ1-1; the TCRdb D gene call, TRBD1, has no DNA to confirm it. The CDR3 runs to 12 residues. Germline-derived CDR1 and CDR2 are DFQATT and SNEGSKA (reference sequence). The CDR3 is CSAGGQFTEAFF.

The chain links TRBV6-5 to TRBJ1-6. Per the germline V gene, CDR1 is MNHEY and CDR2 is SVGAGI. CDR3 length: 14 amino acids. CDR3 residues: CASSYFGTNSPLHF.

J is TRBJ1-1 and V is TRBV12-3 or TRBV12-4; TCRdb selects TRBD1, and the lack of DNA leaves this call unchecked. The CDR3 loop spans 13 amino acids. The CDR3: CASSPGGVVEAFF.

The chain is built from TRBV20-1 and TRBJ2-5; TCRdb gives TRBD1 as the D gene, but with no DNA this cannot be confirmed. Germline V gene data show CDR1 as DFQATT and CDR2 as SNEGSKA (reference sequence). The CDR3 covers 14 residues. CDR3 loop: CSAGYRGRQETQYF.

This rearrangement joins TRBV20-1 to TRBJ1-1; TCRdb returns TRBD1, unconfirmable since there is no DNA. The CDR3 is 13 residues long. CDR1 is DFQATT, CDR2 SNEGSKA, per germline (reference sequence). The CDR3 region is CSARGRTGTRAFF.

The V and J genes are TRBV7-2 and TRBJ2-3. Germline CDR1 SGHTA, CDR2 FQGNSA. This CDR3 has 12 residues. CDR3 region: CASSLFDRRQYF. Looking up the rest from reference TRBV7-2 and TRBJ2-3 gives the full variable domain: GAGVSQSPSNKVTEKGKDVELRCDPISGHTALYWYRQSLGQGLEFLIYFQGNSAPDKSGLPSDRFSAERTGGSVSTLTIQRTQQEDSAVYLCASSLFDRRQYFGPGTRLTVL.

This chain uses TRBV6-6 with TRBJ1-1; TCRdb indicates TRBD1, and absent DNA this call remains unverified. Germline CDR1 is MNHNY and CDR2 is SVGAGI (reference sequence). The CDR3 is 13 residues long. CDR3 in amino acids: CASLKGASTEAFF.

The gene calls are TRBV27 and TRBJ2-5; TCRdb returns TRBD2, unconfirmable since there is no DNA. Looked up from germline, CDR1 is MNHEY and CDR2 is SMNVEV (reference sequence). The length of the CDR3 is 16 residues. CDR3 loop: CASSTGQLEGYGTQYF.

The chain combines TRBV6-2 or TRBV6-3 with TRBJ2-1; TCRdb returns TRBD2, unconfirmable since there is no DNA. This CDR3 has 15 amino acids. Germline V gene data show CDR1 as MNHEY and CDR2 as SVGEGT. The CDR3 is CASSSEGLVLGEQFF.

The J gene is TRBJ2-7, the V gene TRBV29-1; the D call from TCRdb, TRBD1, cannot be confirmed without DNA. This CDR3 has 14 residues. CDR1 and CDR2 (germline): SQVTM, ANQGSEA. The CDR3 loop reads CSVESGRGKFEQYF.

The chain recombines TRBV7-2 with TRBJ2-5; there is no DNA to check the TCRdb D call of TRBD1. Germline CDR1 reads SGHTA; CDR2 reads FQGNSA. CDR3 length: 17 amino acids. The chain's CDR3 is CASSLVGTGRGQETQYF.

This chain joins TRBV12-3 or TRBV12-4 and TRBJ1-1; TCRdb returns TRBD1, unconfirmable since there is no DNA. The CDR3 extends over 15 amino acids. This chain's CDR3 is CASSLGQGLNTEAFF.

V gene TRBV28 combines with J gene TRBJ2-1; TCRdb designates TRBD2, a call that cannot be tested without DNA. Germline CDR1 and CDR2: MDHEN and SYDVKM. The CDR3 runs to 15 residues. The CDR3 is CASSSPGLSYNEQFF. Full variable domain (rest looked up from reference TRBV28 and TRBJ2-1): DVKVTQSSRYLVKRTGEKVFLECVQDMDHENMFWYRQDPGLGLRLIYFSYDVKMKEKGDIPEGYSVSREKKERFSLILESASTNQTSMYLCASSSPGLSYNEQFFGPGTRLTVL.

This chain connects TRBV27 to TRBJ2-3; absent DNA, TCRdb's TRBD2 call cannot be checked. Looked up from germline, CDR1 is MNHEY and CDR2 is SMNVEV (reference sequence). The CDR3 sequence is 15 residues long. The CDR3 is CASRTVAGGRDTQYF.

The chain joins TRBV7-2 to TRBJ2-3; the TRBD1 assignment by TCRdb is unverifiable without DNA. Germline V gene data show CDR1 as SGHTA and CDR2 as FQGNSA. This CDR3 spans 14 amino acids. The chain's CDR3 is CASSPPGVTDTQYF. Drawing the rest from reference TRBV7-2 and TRBJ2-3, the complete variable domain is GAGVSQSPSNKVTEKGKDVELRCDPISGHTALYWYRQSLGQGLEFLIYFQGNSAPDKSGLPSDRFSAERTGGSVSTLTIQRTQQEDSAVYLCASSPPGVTDTQYFGPGTRLTVL.

CDR3 in amino acids: CASSPGTGVEEAFF. The V and J genes are TRBV5-5 and TRBJ1-1; the D gene TCRdb calls, TRBD1, cannot be checked with no DNA. CDR3 length: 14 amino acids. Germline V gene data show CDR1 as SGHKS and CDR2 as YYEKEE (reference sequence). Supplemented by reference TRBV5-5 and TRBJ1-1, the full variable domain reads DAGVTQSPTHLIKTRGQQVTLRCSPISGHKSVSWYQQVLGQGPQFIFQYYEKEERGRGNFPDRFSARQFPNYSSELNVNALLLGDSALYLCASSPGTGVEEAFFGQGTRLTVV.